Each of the 6 T cell receptor beta chains below was sequenced from the same sample in a study of T cells in Graves' hyperthyroidism and ophthalmopathy. Researchers took RNA transcripts and amplified the TCR beta CDR3 regions from them. HTBI primers drove first-round RT-PCR of the TCR CDR3. TCRdb reanalysed the multiplex PCR reads using MiXCR and keeps one entry per CDR3 protein. The sample holds about 160,000 distinct CDR3 sequences, less than 10% seen once. Sequencing was done on a sample of blood. These TCRs come from a woman aged 18-29 years with Graves' hyperthyroidism that later progressed to Graves' ophthalmopathy.

This clonotype was counted many times. V is TRBV5-6 and J is TRBJ1-2; D ambiguous. The CDR3 totals 12 residues. V gave up 0 bases and J gave up 8 bases, with 8 bases separating them. CDR1 is SGHDT, CDR2 YYEEEE, per germline. CDR3 sequence: CASSLGSDGYTF. In nucleotides, the CDR3 is TGTGCCAGCAGCTTGGGGTCCGACGGCTACACCTTC.

The sample holds a few counts of this clonotype. This sequence joins TRBV6-2 or TRBV6-3 and TRBJ2-3; D perhaps matches TRBD2 (6 bases). V was clipped by 2 bases and J by 2 bases, with 17 bases between them. Germline V CDR1 and CDR2: MNHEY, SVGEGT. The CDR3 sequence is 17 residues long. The CDR3 loop is CASSYGEWSGDTDTQYF. The CDR3 bases are TGTGCCAGCAGTTACGGGGAATGGTCGGGGGACACAGATACGCAGTATTTT.

This clonotype was detected many times. The V call is TRBV2, the J call TRBJ2-1; the D gene is possibly TRBD2 (5 bases). The CDR3 consists of 12 residues. Trimming pared 7 bases from V and 13 bases from J, leaving 17 bases between. Germline V gives CDR1 SNHLY, CDR2 FYNNEI. CDR3 sequence: CASTQEVPAQFF. DNA for the CDR3: TGTGCCAGCACCCAGGAGGTTCCCGCCCAGTTCTTC.

Ten or more counts support this clonotype. The rearrangement joins TRBV19 to TRBJ1-4; D is unclear. The germline V gene encodes CDR1 LNHDA and CDR2 SQIVND (reference sequence). The CDR3 runs to 12 residues. Trimming removed 6 bases from V and 5 bases from J, with 7 bases in between. The CDR3 DNA is TGTGCCAGTAGCCCACTGAATGAAAAACTGTTTTTT. Translation gives CASSPLNEKLFF. The full variable domain, rest sourced from reference TRBV19 and TRBJ1-4, is DGGITQSPKYLFRKEGQNVTLSCEQNLNHDAMYWYRQDPGQGLRLIYYSQIVNDFQKGDIAEGYSVSREKKESFPLTVTSAQKNPTAFYLCASSPLNEKLFFGSGTQLSVL.

In DNA form, the CDR3 reads TGTGCCTGGACACAGGGGGAGTGGGTAAAAGAGACCCAGTACTTC. This gives the protein CAWTQGEWVKETQYF. The V call is TRBV30, the J call TRBJ2-5; 8 bases align to TRBD1. The junction had 10 bases not matched to a gene; V was cut back by 4 bases and J by 3 bases. CDR1 and CDR2 (germline): GTSNPN, SVGIG (reference sequence). This CDR3 region has 15 residues. Filled out from reference TRBV30 and TRBJ2-5, the complete variable domain reads SQTIHQWPATLVQPVGSPLSLECTVEGTSNPNLYWYRQAAGRGLQLLFYSVGIGQISSEVPQNLSASRPQDRQFILSSKKLLLSDSGFYLCAWTQGEWVKETQYFGPGTRLLVL.

CDR3: CASSPWGRDRGNEQYF. The DNA for the CDR3 is TGCGCCAGCAGCCCCTGGGGTCGGGACAGGGGGAACGAGCAGTACTTC. The chain joins TRBV5-1 to TRBJ2-7; TRBD1 matches at 11 bases. The V gene end was trimmed by 4 bases and the J gene end by 5 bases; junction bases not matched to a gene: 11. The CDR3 runs 16 residues. Germline V gives CDR1 SGHRS, CDR2 YFSETQ.